A selection of T cell receptor beta chains follows, all from one sample in a study of blood T cell repertoires in COVID-19. The assay was immunoSEQ multiplex PCR, and TCRdb's table has in-frame clones only and misses some. The sample shows over 50,000 clones, about 93% of them seen only once. The sequencing input was peripheral blood. The receptors stem from a human donor with active COVID-19. The donor label of this sample is uncertain. CDR3s include the opening cysteine and the closing phenylalanine or tryptophan. Each record gives: V gene, clone size, J gene, D gene, CDR3 DNA, CDR3 protein. D genes are given only for firm matches. The listing skips clone size in some rows; elsewhere it reads once, few, many or a size class.

V gene: TRBV4-3
clone size: -
J gene: TRBJ2-1
D gene: -
CDR3 DNA: TGCGCCAGCAGCCAAGAGTCAGGGGGGTGGGATGAGCAGTTCTTC
CDR3 protein: CASSQESGGWDEQFF

V gene: TRBV12-3/TRBV12-4
clone size: -
J gene: TRBJ2-1
D gene: -
CDR3 DNA: TGTGCCAGCAGTTTAAATCTTGAGCAGTTCTTC
CDR3 protein: CASSLNLEQFF

V gene: TRBV6-2/TRBV6-3
clone size: -
J gene: TRBJ1-4
D gene: -
CDR3 DNA: TGTGCCAGCAGTTACCTGACAGGTGAAAAACTGTTTTTT
CDR3 protein: CASSYLTGEKLFF

V gene: TRBV27
clone size: -
J gene: TRBJ2-7
D gene: TRBD2
CDR3 DNA: TGTGCCAGCAGTTTTAGCGGGAAGTCCTACGAGCAGTACTTC
CDR3 protein: CASSFSGKSYEQYF

V gene: TRBV5-1
clone size: few
J gene: TRBJ1-4
D gene: -
CDR3 DNA: TGCGCCAGCAGCCCGGGTGATGGCCATAATGAAAAACTGTTTTTT
CDR3 protein: CASSPGDGHNEKLFF

V gene: TRBV7-9
clone size: once
J gene: TRBJ2-1
D gene: -
CDR3 DNA: TGTGCCAGCAGCTTAGGCGACCCGCTAGGCAATGAGCAGTTCTTC
CDR3 protein: CASSLGDPLGNEQFF

V gene: TRBV12-3/TRBV12-4
clone size: -
J gene: TRBJ2-5
D gene: -
CDR3 DNA: TGTGCCAGCAGTCCCCCTGGGAGAGAGACCCAGTACTTC
CDR3 protein: CASSPPGRETQYF

V gene: TRBV27
clone size: -
J gene: TRBJ1-6
D gene: -
CDR3 DNA: TGTGCCAGCCATTCGGGATTTAATAATTCACCCCTCCACTTT
CDR3 protein: CASHSGFNNSPLHF

V gene: TRBV19
clone size: -
J gene: TRBJ2-6
D gene: -
CDR3 DNA: TGTGCCAGTAGTATTTCGGGGTCTGGGGCCAACGTCCTGACTTTC
CDR3 protein: CASSISGSGANVLTF

V gene: TRBV6-5
clone size: -
J gene: TRBJ2-3
D gene: -
CDR3 DNA: TGTGCCAGCAGTCGAAATGGGGCCACAGATACGCAGTATTTT
CDR3 protein: CASSRNGATDTQYF

V gene: TRBV6-2/TRBV6-3
clone size: -
J gene: TRBJ2-1
D gene: -
CDR3 DNA: TGTGCCAGCAGTAAAGGACCGGAGGCCCAAGGGTTCTTC
CDR3 protein: CASSKGPEAQGFF

V gene: TRBV6-4
clone size: -
J gene: TRBJ2-3
D gene: TRBD2
CDR3 DNA: TGTGCCAGCAGTGAGGCCGGCGGGGGGGGCACAGATACGCAGTATTTT
CDR3 protein: CASSEAGGGGTDTQYF

V gene: TRBV7-9
clone size: -
J gene: TRBJ2-2
D gene: TRBD1
CDR3 DNA: TGTGCCAGCGGCCAGGTCAGGGGGCCGAGCGGGGAGCTGTTTTTT
CDR3 protein: CASGQVRGPSGELFF

V gene: TRBV19
clone size: -
J gene: TRBJ2-2
D gene: -
CDR3 DNA: TGTGCCAGTAGTGGTTCGGGAGAGGTCGGGGAGCTGTTTTTT
CDR3 protein: CASSGSGEVGELFF

V gene: TRBV5-1
clone size: -
J gene: TRBJ2-3
D gene: TRBD2
CDR3 DNA: TGCGCCAGCTCCAGGGGGAGCGGGGGGCCGATGACAGATACGCAGTATTTT
CDR3 protein: CASSRGSGGPMTDTQYF

V gene: TRBV11-2
clone size: few
J gene: TRBJ2-1
D gene: TRBD1
CDR3 DNA: TGTGCCAGCCGCCTGGGGACAGCCAACCCCTACAATGAGCAGTTCTTC
CDR3 protein: CASRLGTANPYNEQFF

V gene: TRBV5-1
clone size: -
J gene: TRBJ2-7
D gene: -
CDR3 DNA: TGCGCCAGCAGCTTTACGGGTTCCTACGAGCAGTACTTC
CDR3 protein: CASSFTGSYEQYF

V gene: TRBV3-1/TRBV3-2
clone size: -
J gene: TRBJ1-4
D gene: -
CDR3 DNA: TGTGCCAGCAGCCCATCGTGGGGGGGAGATGAAAAACTGTTTTTT
CDR3 protein: CASSPSWGGDEKLFF

V gene: TRBV12-5
clone size: medium-sized
J gene: TRBJ2-5
D gene: -
CDR3 DNA: TGTGCTAGTGGTTTGTCCACCTTGGCAGAGACCCAGTACTTC
CDR3 protein: CASGLSTLAETQYF

V gene: TRBV10-3
clone size: -
J gene: TRBJ2-3
D gene: TRBD2
CDR3 DNA: TGTGCCATCAGTGAGCGGTCTAGCGGGGCAGATACGCAGTATTTT
CDR3 protein: CAISERSSGADTQYF

V gene: TRBV5-1
clone size: -
J gene: TRBJ2-1
D gene: -
CDR3 DNA: TGCGCCAGCGACAGTCAGGACAATGAGCAGTTCTTC
CDR3 protein: CASDSQDNEQFF

V gene: TRBV5-1
clone size: -
J gene: TRBJ2-1
D gene: TRBD2
CDR3 DNA: TGCGCCAGCAGCGAGACTAGCGCCACCTCCGGGTCCAATGAGCAGTTCTTC
CDR3 protein: CASSETSATSGSNEQFF

V gene: TRBV11-3
clone size: -
J gene: TRBJ2-1
D gene: -
CDR3 DNA: TGTGCCAGCAGCCCCCGGGTGAGGGAATACAATGAGCAGTTCTTC
CDR3 protein: CASSPRVREYNEQFF

V gene: TRBV9
clone size: -
J gene: TRBJ2-2
D gene: TRBD2
CDR3 DNA: TGTGCCAGCAGCACCCCTTGGCGGGAGGACACCGGGGAGCTGTTTTTT
CDR3 protein: CASSTPWREDTGELFF

V gene: TRBV10-3
clone size: -
J gene: TRBJ1-6
D gene: TRBD1
CDR3 DNA: TGTGCCATCAGTGAAGGGTACCAGGGGGCTTCACCCCTCCACTTT
CDR3 protein: CAISEGYQGASPLHF

V gene: TRBV2
clone size: -
J gene: TRBJ2-1
D gene: -
CDR3 DNA: TGTGCCAGCAGTGACCCAGTCCTCTCCTACAATGAGCAGTTCTTC
CDR3 protein: CASSDPVLSYNEQFF

V gene: TRBV10-2
clone size: -
J gene: TRBJ1-1
D gene: -
CDR3 DNA: TGCGCCAGCCGAGGGTTCATGAACACTGAAGCTTTCTTT
CDR3 protein: CASRGFMNTEAFF

V gene: TRBV29-1
clone size: -
J gene: TRBJ1-2
D gene: TRBD1
CDR3 DNA: TGCAGCGGGGGGGACAGGGTCAACTATGGCTACACCTTC
CDR3 protein: CSGGDRVNYGYTF

V gene: TRBV5-3
clone size: -
J gene: TRBJ2-4
D gene: TRBD1
CDR3 DNA: TGTGCCAGAAGCATAGGACAGGGGGCTGAGGAAAACATTCAGTACTTC
CDR3 protein: CARSIGQGAEENIQYF

V gene: TRBV12-5
clone size: -
J gene: TRBJ1-6
D gene: -
CDR3 DNA: TGTGCTAGTGGTTTGTTCCAGGGAGGTAGGGATTCACCCCTCCACTTT
CDR3 protein: CASGLFQGGRDSPLHF

V gene: TRBV5-8
clone size: -
J gene: TRBJ1-2
D gene: -
CDR3 DNA: TGTGCCAGCAGCTTGGCCCTGACAGCAGGCTATGGCTACACCTTC
CDR3 protein: CASSLALTAGYGYTF

V gene: TRBV7-8
clone size: -
J gene: TRBJ2-7
D gene: -
CDR3 DNA: TGTGCCAGCAGCTTAACCGGAGGGGGGGAGGAGCAGTACTTC
CDR3 protein: CASSLTGGGEEQYF

V gene: TRBV19
clone size: once
J gene: TRBJ1-1
D gene: TRBD1
CDR3 DNA: TGTGCCAGTGAACAGGGGAGTGAAGCTTTCTTT
CDR3 protein: CASEQGSEAFF

V gene: TRBV7-9
clone size: -
J gene: TRBJ2-5
D gene: TRBD2
CDR3 DNA: TGTGCCAGCTCCAGGACTAGCGGCGAGACCCAGTACTTC
CDR3 protein: CASSRTSGETQYF

V gene: TRBV27
clone size: -
J gene: TRBJ2-1
D gene: -
CDR3 DNA: TGTGCCAGCAGACGAGAGGGGACACTCTACAATGAGCAGTTCTTC
CDR3 protein: CASRREGTLYNEQFF

V gene: TRBV11-3
clone size: once
J gene: TRBJ1-1
D gene: -
CDR3 DNA: TGTGCCAGCAGCTCAGGGAGGAGCACTGAAGCTTTCTTT
CDR3 protein: CASSSGRSTEAFF

V gene: TRBV6-4
clone size: once
J gene: TRBJ1-3
D gene: TRBD1
CDR3 DNA: TGTGCCAGCTCCCCCGGACAGGGAGGAAACACCATATATTTT
CDR3 protein: CASSPGQGGNTIYF

V gene: TRBV7-9
clone size: once
J gene: TRBJ2-2
D gene: -
CDR3 DNA: TGTGCCAGCAGCTCTGACAAGAACACCGGGGAGCTGTTTTTT
CDR3 protein: CASSSDKNTGELFF

V gene: TRBV4-2
clone size: -
J gene: TRBJ2-1
D gene: TRBD2
CDR3 DNA: TGTGCCAGCAGCCAAGATATGAGCGGGGTCCTGTCAGAGCAGTTCTTC
CDR3 protein: CASSQDMSGVLSEQFF

V gene: TRBV3-1/TRBV3-2
clone size: -
J gene: TRBJ2-7
D gene: -
CDR3 DNA: TGTGCCAGCAGCGAGGGCCCGGGATCCTACGAGCAGTACTTC
CDR3 protein: CASSEGPGSYEQYF

V gene: TRBV19
clone size: -
J gene: TRBJ2-5
D gene: TRBD1
CDR3 DNA: TGTGCCAGTAGGCAAGGGACAGTAGAGACCCAGTACTTC
CDR3 protein: CASRQGTVETQYF

V gene: TRBV7-3
clone size: once
J gene: TRBJ2-3
D gene: -
CDR3 DNA: TGTGCCAGCAGCTCTAGCGGCACAGATACGCAGTATTTT
CDR3 protein: CASSSSGTDTQYF

V gene: TRBV27
clone size: -
J gene: TRBJ1-2
D gene: -
CDR3 DNA: TGTGCCAGCAGTTCCCCCCGGACGGGGTATGGCTACACCTTC
CDR3 protein: CASSSPRTGYGYTF

V gene: TRBV5-1
clone size: -
J gene: TRBJ2-5
D gene: -
CDR3 DNA: TGCGCCAGCAGCTTGGGACAGGAAGAGGAGACCCAGTACTTC
CDR3 protein: CASSLGQEEETQYF

V gene: TRBV27
clone size: -
J gene: TRBJ1-5
D gene: TRBD1
CDR3 DNA: TGTGCCAGCAGTCAGTCCGGGACAGTCCCGAATCAGCCCCAGCATTTT
CDR3 protein: CASSQSGTVPNQPQHF